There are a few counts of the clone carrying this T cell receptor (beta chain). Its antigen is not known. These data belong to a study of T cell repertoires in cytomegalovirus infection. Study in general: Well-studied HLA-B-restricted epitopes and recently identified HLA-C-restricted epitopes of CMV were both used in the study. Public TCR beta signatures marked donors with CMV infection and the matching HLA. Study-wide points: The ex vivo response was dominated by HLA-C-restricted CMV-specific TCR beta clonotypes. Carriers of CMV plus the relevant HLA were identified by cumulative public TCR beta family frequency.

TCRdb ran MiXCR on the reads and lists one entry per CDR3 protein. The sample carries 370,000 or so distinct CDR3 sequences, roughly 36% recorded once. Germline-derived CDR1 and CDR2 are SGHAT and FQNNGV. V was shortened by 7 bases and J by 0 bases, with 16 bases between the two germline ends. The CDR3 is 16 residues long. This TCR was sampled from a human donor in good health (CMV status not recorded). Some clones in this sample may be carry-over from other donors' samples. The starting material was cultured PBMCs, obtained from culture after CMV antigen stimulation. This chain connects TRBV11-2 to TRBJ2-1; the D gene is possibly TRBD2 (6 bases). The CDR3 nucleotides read TGTGCCAGCACCCAGGAGGGCCCGAGCTCCTACAATGAGCAGTTCTTC. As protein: CASTQEGPSSYNEQFF.